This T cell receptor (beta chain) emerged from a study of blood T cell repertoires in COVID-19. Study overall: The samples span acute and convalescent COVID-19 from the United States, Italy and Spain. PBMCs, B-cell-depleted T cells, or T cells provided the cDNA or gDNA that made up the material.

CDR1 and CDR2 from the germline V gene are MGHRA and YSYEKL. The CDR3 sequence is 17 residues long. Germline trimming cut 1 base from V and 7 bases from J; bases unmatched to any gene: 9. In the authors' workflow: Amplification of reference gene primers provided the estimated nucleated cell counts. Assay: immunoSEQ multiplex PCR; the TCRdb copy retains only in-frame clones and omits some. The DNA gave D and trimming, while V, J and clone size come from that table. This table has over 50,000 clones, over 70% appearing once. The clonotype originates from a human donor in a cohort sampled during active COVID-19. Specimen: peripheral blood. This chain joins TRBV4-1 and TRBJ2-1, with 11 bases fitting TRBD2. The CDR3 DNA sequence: TGCGCCAGCAGCCAAGCCCCGACTAGCGGGACCGGTAATGAGCAGTTCTTC. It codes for CASSQAPTSGTGNEQFF.